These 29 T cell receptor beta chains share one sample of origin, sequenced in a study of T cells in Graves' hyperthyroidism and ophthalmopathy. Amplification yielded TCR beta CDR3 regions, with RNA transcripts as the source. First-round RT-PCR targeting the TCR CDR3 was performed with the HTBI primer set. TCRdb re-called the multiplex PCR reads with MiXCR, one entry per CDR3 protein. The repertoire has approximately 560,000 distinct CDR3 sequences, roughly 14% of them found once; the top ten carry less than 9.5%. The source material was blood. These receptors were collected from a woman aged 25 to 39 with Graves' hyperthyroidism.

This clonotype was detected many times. In DNA form, the CDR3 reads TGCGCCAGCAGCGGCCCCGGGACATCGAACACCGGGGAGCTGTTTTTT. This sequence encodes CASSGPGTSNTGELFF. The V and J genes are TRBV5-1 and TRBJ2-2; a possible D gene is TRBD1 (6 bases). The CDR3 has 16 residues. V gave up 4 bases and J gave up 0 bases, with 13 bases separating them. Germline V gives CDR1 SGHRS, CDR2 YFSETQ. Drawing the rest from reference TRBV5-1 and TRBJ2-2, the complete variable domain is KAGVTQTPRYLIKTRGQQVTLSCSPISGHRSVSWYQQTPGQGLQFLFEYFSETQRNKGNFPGRFSGRQFSNSRSEMNVSTLELGDSALYLCASSGPGTSNTGELFFGEGSRLTVL.

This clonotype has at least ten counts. CDR3 in amino acids: CASSPLEAQITDTQYF. The CDR3 nucleotides read TGTGCCAGCTCACCACTTGAGGCGCAGATCACAGATACGCAGTATTTT. The chain joins TRBV18 to TRBJ2-3, with no clear D. This CDR3 spans 16 amino acids. V gave up 1 base and J gave up 2 bases, with 13 bases separating them. Germline lookup yields CDR1 KGHSH and CDR2 LQKENI.

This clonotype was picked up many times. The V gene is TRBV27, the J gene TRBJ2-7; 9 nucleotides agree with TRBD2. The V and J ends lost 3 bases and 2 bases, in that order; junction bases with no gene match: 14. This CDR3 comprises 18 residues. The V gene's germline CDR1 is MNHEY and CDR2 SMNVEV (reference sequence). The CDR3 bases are TGTGCCAGCAGTTTGAGGTCGGGCGGGAGGGCCTTTGCCTACGAGCAGTACTTC. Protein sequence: CASSLRSGGRAFAYEQYF.

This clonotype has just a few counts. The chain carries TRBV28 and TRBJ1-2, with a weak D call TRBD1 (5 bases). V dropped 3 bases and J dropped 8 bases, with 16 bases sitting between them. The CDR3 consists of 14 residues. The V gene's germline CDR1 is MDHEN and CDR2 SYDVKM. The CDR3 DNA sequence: TGTGCCAGCAGTTTTGTGGGGGGTCAGCTGGGCTACACCTTC. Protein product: CASSFVGGQLGYTF.

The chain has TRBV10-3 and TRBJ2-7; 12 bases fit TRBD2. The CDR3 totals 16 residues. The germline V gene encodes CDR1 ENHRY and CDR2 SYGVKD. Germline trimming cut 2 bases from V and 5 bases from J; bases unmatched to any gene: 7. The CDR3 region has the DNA TGTGCCATCAGTGAGAGACTAGCGGGAGAATTCCACGAGCAGTACTTC. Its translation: CAISERLAGEFHEQYF.

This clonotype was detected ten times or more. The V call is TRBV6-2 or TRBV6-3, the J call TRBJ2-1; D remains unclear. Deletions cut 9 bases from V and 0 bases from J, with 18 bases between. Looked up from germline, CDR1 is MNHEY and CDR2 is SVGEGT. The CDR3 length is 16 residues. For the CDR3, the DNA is TGTGCCAGTTCGACCGGAACGGTGAGCTCCTACAATGAGCAGTTCTTC. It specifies CASSTGTVSSYNEQFF.

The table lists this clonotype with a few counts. The DNA for the CDR3 is TGTGCCAGCAGCTCGGGACAGGGCGACTATAATTCACCCCTCCACTTT. Translating it yields CASSSGQGDYNSPLHF. V gene TRBV7-9 combines with J gene TRBJ1-6; 9 nucleotides agree with TRBD1. The CDR3 runs to 16 residues. Germline loops: CDR1 SEHNR, CDR2 FQNEAQ (reference sequence). V lost 4 bases, J lost 3 bases, and 4 bases stayed unmatched.

The CDR3 spells CASSVATRTSGRAGSATGELFF. CDR3 sequence (DNA): TGTGCCAGCAGCGTAGCTACTCGGACTAGCGGGAGGGCAGGGTCGGCCACCGGGGAGCTGTTTTTT. This sequence joins TRBV9 and TRBJ2-2; 15 positions match TRBD2. V lost 0 bases, J lost 4 bases, and 16 bases stayed unmatched. Per germline, CDR1 SGDLS and CDR2 YYNGEE. The CDR3 totals 22 residues.

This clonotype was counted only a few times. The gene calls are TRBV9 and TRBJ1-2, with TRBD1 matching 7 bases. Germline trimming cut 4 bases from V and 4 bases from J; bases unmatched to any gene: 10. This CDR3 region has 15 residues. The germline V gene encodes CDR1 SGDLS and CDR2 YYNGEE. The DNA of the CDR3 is TGTGCCAGCAGCCCCGTGACAGGGCCCCGCTATGGCTACACCTTC. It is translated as CASSPVTGPRYGYTF.

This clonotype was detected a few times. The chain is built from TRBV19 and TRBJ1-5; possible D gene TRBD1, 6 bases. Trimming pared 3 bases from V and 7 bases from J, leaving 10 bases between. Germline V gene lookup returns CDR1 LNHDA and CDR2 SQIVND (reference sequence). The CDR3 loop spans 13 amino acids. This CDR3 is CASSMSGVQPQHF. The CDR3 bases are TGTGCCAGTAGTATGTCAGGGGTCCAGCCCCAGCATTTT.

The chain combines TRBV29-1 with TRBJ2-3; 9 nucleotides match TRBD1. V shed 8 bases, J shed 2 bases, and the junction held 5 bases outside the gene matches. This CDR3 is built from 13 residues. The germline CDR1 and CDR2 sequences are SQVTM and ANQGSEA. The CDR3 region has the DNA TGCAGCCTCCGGGACAGGGACACAGATACGCAGTATTTT. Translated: CSLRDRDTDTQYF.

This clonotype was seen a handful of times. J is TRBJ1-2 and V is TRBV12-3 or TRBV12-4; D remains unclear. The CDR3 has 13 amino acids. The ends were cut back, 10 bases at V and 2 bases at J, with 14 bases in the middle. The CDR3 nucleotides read TGTGCCACCCGAACAGTACCGAACTATGGCTACACCTTC. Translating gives CATRTVPNYGYTF.

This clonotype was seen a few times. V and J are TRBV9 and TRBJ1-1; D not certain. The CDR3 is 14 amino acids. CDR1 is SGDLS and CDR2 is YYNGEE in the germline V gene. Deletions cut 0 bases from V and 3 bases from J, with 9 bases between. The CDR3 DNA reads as TGTGCCAGCAGCGTAGGAGACTGGGACACTGAAGCTTTCTTT. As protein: CASSVGDWDTEAFF.

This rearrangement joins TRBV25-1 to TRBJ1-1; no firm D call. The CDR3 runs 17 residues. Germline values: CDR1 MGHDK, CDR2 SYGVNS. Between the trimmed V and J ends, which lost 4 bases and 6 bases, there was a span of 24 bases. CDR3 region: CASSASLDLILRAEAFF. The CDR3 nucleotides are TGTGCCAGCAGTGCGTCCCTAGACCTTATACTGCGCGCTGAAGCTTTCTTT.

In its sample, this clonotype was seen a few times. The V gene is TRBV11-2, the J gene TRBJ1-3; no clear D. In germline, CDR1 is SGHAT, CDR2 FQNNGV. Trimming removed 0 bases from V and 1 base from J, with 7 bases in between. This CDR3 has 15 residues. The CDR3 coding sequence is TGTGCCAGCAGCTTAGACGGGGTTTCTGGAAACACCATATATTTT. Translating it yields CASSLDGVSGNTIYF.

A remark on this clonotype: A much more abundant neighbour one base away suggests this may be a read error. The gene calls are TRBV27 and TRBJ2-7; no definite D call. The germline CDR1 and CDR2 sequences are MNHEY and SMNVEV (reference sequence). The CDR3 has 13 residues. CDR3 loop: CASSFESSYGQYF. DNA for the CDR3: TGTGCCAGCAGTTTTGAGAGCTCCTACGGGCAGTACTTC.

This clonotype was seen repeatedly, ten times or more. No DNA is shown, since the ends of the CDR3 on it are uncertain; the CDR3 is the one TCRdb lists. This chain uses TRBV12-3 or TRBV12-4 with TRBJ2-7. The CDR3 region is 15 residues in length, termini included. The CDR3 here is CASSSSWLETYEQYF.

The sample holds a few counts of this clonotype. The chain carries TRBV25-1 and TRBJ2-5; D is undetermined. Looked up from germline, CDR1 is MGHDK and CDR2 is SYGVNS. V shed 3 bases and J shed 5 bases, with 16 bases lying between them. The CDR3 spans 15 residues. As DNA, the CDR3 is TGTGCCAGCAGTGATCAACGGTCTGTCTGGGAGACCCAGTACTTC. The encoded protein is CASSDQRSVWETQYF.

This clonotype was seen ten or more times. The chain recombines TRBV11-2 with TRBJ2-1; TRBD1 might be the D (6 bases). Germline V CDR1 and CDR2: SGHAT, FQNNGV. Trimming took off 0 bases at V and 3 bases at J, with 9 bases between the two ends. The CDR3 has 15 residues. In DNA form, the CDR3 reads TGTGCCAGCAGCTTAGACAGGGGCCTCTACAATGAGCAGTTCTTC. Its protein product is CASSLDRGLYNEQFF. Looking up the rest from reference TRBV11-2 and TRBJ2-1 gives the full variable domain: EAGVAQSPRYKIIEKRQSVAFWCNPISGHATLYWYQQILGQGPKLLIQFQNNGVVDDSQLPKDRFSAERLKGVDSTLKIQPAKLEDSAVYLCASSLDRGLYNEQFFGPGTRLTVL.

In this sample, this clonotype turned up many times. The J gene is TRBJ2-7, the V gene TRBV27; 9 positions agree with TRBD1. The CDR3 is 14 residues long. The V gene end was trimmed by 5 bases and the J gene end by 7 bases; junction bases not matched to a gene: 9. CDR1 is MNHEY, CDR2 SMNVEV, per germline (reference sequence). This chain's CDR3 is CASSPGQGSREQYF. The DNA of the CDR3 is TGTGCCAGCAGTCCGGGACAGGGATCGCGGGAGCAGTACTTC.

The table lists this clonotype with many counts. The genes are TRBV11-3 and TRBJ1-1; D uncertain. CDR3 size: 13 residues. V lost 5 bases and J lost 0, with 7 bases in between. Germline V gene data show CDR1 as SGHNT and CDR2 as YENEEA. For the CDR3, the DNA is TGTGCCAGCAGCCTACATATGAACACTGAAGCTTTCTTT. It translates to CASSLHMNTEAFF.

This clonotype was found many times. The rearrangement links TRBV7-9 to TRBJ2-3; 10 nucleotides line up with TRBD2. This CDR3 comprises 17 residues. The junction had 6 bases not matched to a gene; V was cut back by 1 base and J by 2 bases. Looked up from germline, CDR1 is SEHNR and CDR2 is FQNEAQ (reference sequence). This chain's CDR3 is CASSLVETSGSTDTQYF. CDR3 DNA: TGTGCCAGCAGCTTAGTGGAGACTAGCGGGTCCACAGATACGCAGTATTTT.

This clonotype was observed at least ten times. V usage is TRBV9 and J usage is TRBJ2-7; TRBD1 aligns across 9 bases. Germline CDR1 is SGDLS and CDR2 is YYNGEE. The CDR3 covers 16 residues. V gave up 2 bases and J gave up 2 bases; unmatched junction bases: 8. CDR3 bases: TGTGCCAGCAGCGTCACAGGGGGCGCGTTGACCTACGAGCAGTACTTC. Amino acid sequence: CASSVTGGALTYEQYF. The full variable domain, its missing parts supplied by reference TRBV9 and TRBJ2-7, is DSGVTQTPKHLITATGQRVTLRCSPRSGDLSVYWYQQSLDQGLQFLIQYYNGEERAKGNILERFSAQQFPDLHSELNLSSLELGDSALYFCASSVTGGALTYEQYFGPGTRLTVT.

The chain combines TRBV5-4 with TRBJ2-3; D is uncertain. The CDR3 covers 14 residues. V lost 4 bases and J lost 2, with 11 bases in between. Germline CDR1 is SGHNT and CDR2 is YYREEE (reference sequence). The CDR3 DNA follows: TGTGCCAGCAGCCCGGCCAGTGCCACAGATACGCAGTATTTT. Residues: CASSPASATDTQYF. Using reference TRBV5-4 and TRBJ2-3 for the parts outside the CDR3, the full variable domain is ETGVTQSPTHLIKTRGQQVTLRCSSQSGHNTVSWYQQALGQGPQFIFQYYREEENGRGNFPPRFSGLQFPNYSSELNVNALELDDSALYLCASSPASATDTQYFGPGTRLTVL.

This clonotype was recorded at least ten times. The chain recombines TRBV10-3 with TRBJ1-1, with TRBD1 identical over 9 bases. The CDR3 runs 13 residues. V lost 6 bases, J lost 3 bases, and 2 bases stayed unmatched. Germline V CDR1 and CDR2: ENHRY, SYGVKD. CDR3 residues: CAIRRDRDTEAFF. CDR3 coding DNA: TGTGCCATCAGAAGGGACAGGGACACTGAAGCTTTCTTT.

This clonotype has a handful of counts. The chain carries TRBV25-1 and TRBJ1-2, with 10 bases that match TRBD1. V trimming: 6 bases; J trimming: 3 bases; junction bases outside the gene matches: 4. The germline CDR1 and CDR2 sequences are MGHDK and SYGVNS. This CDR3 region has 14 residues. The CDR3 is CASRGTGAHYGYTF. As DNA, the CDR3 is TGTGCCAGCAGGGGGACAGGGGCCCACTATGGCTACACCTTC.

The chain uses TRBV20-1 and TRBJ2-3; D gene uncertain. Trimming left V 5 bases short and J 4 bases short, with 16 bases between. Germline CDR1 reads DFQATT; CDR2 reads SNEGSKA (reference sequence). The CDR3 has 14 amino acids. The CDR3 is CSAADPTLADTQYF. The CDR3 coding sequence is TGCAGTGCTGCCGACCCGACCCTAGCAGATACGCAGTATTTT.

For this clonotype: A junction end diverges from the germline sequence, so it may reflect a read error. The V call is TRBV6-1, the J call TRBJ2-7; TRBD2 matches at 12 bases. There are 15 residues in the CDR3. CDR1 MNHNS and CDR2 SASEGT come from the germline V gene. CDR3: CASGETSGSSYERYF. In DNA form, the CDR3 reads TGTGCCAGCGGAGAGACTAGCGGGAGCTCCTACGAGCGGTACTTC.

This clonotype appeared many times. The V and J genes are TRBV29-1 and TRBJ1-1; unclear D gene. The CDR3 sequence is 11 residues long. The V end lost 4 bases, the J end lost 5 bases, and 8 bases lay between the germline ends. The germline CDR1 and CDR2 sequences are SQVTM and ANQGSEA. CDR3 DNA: TGCAGCGTTGTTGTGGGAACTGAAGCTTTCTTT. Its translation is CSVVVGTEAFF.